One sample yielded the 14 T cell receptor beta chains listed below, sequenced in a study of cytomegalovirus exposure and HLA in healthy donors. PCR involved 60 Vbeta and 13 Jbeta primers. Some clones are missing from TCRdb's copy, which holds only in-frame ones; the method was immunoSEQ multiplex PCR. The table lists 130,000 or so clones, 7% to 9.5% of them singletons, with around 6% in the top ten. Sequenced: PBMCs. The receptor source for this set is a woman between 40 and 55 years old in good health and CMV-seropositive.

This clone has only a few counts. The chain links TRBV6-6 to TRBJ1-3; D possibly corresponds to TRBD1 (6 bases). Per germline, CDR1 MNHNY and CDR2 SVGAGI (reference sequence). The CDR3 totals 15 residues. V lost 4 bases and J lost 0, with 10 bases in between. The CDR3 protein is CASSLDRTSGNTIYF. CDR3 DNA sequence: TGTGCCAGCAGTTTGGACAGAACCTCTGGAAACACCATATATTTT.

This clone was seen a handful of times. The rearrangement links TRBV7-6 to TRBJ2-7; 9 bases are a match to TRBD2. The J segment lost 6 bases and the V segment lost 5 bases, leaving 11 bases of the junction unmatched. This CDR3 is built from 15 residues. CDR1 and CDR2 (germline): SGHVS, FNYEAQ. CDR3 bases: TGTGCCAGCAGCCGCCGGGCTAGCGGGGTTACCGAGCAGTACTTC. It specifies CASSRRASGVTEQYF.

The chain links TRBV2 to TRBJ2-2; TRBD1 might be the D (5 bases). There are 14 residues in the CDR3. V lost 2 bases and J lost 2, with 6 bases in between. CDR1 is SNHLY and CDR2 is FYNNEI in the germline V gene. This CDR3 is CASSEQGNTGELFF. The CDR3 DNA reads as TGTGCCAGCAGTGAACAGGGAAACACCGGGGAGCTGTTTTTT. The whole variable domain, remainder taken from reference TRBV2 and TRBJ2-2, is EPEVTQTPSHQVTQMGQEVILRCVPISNHLYFYWYRQILGQKVEFLVSFYNNEISEKSEIFDDQFSVERPDGSNFTLKIRSTKLEDSAMYFCASSEQGNTGELFFGEGSRLTVL.

Only one count was recorded for this clone. This chain links TRBV18 with TRBJ2-7; D is unresolved. Trimming left V 2 bases short and J 2 bases short, with 10 bases between. CDR1 is KGHSH and CDR2 is LQKENI in the germline V gene. The CDR3 has 14 residues. CDR3 DNA: TGTGCCAGCTCACCAAATGACGGAGCCTACGAGCAGTACTTC. It encodes CASSPNDGAYEQYF.

This clone was seen only once. This chain joins TRBV19 and TRBJ2-7; 7 bases fit TRBD1. Germline values: CDR1 LNHDA, CDR2 SQIVND (reference sequence). There are 16 residues in the CDR3. Unmatched junction bases numbered 14, after V lost 4 bases and J lost 5 bases. The CDR3 DNA is TGTGCCAGTAGTAATATCCCCCAGGGGGTCTTTCACGAGCAGTACTTC. Protein sequence: CASSNIPQGVFHEQYF. The entire variable domain, with the rest obtained from reference TRBV19 and TRBJ2-7, is as follows: DGGITQSPKYLFRKEGQNVTLSCEQNLNHDAMYWYRQDPGQGLRLIYYSQIVNDFQKGDIAEGYSVSREKKESFPLTVTSAQKNPTAFYLCASSNIPQGVFHEQYFGPGTRLTVT.

This chain uses TRBV5-5 with TRBJ1-1, with 8 bases identical to TRBD1. V lost 3 bases, J lost 2 bases, and 9 bases stayed unmatched. Germline CDR1 is SGHKS and CDR2 is YYEKEE (reference sequence). This CDR3 is built from 16 residues. CDR3 loop: CASSSDRARANTEAFF. CDR3 nucleotide sequence: TGTGCCAGCAGCTCGGACAGGGCGAGGGCAAACACTGAAGCTTTCTTT.

This clone was detected only a few times. The J gene is TRBJ1-1, the V gene TRBV11-2; D call uncertain. Germline CDR1 is SGHAT and CDR2 is FQNNGV. The V end was cut by 1 base, the J end by 5 bases, with 8 bases between. CDR3 length equals 13 residues. CDR3 residues: CASSLVAVTEAFF. Here the CDR3 DNA reads TGTGCCAGCAGCTTAGTTGCGGTGACTGAAGCTTTCTTT.

The table lists this clone with a few counts. V and J are TRBV6-5 and TRBJ2-5; 7 positions match TRBD2. The last part of the DNA fits TRBJ2-7 better; the J call may be wrong. Germline V gene data show CDR1 as MNHEY and CDR2 as SVGAGI. CDR3 length equals 15 residues. The CDR3 sequence: CASSYGGGTFYEQYF. The CDR3 DNA reads as TGTGCCAGCAGTTACGGGGGGGGAACTTTCTACGAGCAGTACTTC.

The chain combines TRBV5-6 with TRBJ1-2; D is unclear. This CDR3 has 13 residues. V was clipped by 0 bases and J by 4 bases, with 7 bases between them. Germline V CDR1 and CDR2: SGHDT, YYEEEE. The CDR3 loop is CASSLEPGYGYTF. CDR3 nucleotides: TGTGCCAGCAGCTTGGAACCGGGCTATGGCTACACCTTC.

The CDR3 protein is CASSLGTPYEQYF. CDR3 DNA: TGTGCCAGCAGCCTAGGGACACCCTACGAGCAGTACTTC. The chain employs TRBV7-8 and TRBJ2-7, with a tentative D call TRBD1 (6 bases). Trimming took 5 bases from V and 2 from J, leaving 10 bases between them. In germline, CDR1 is SGHVS, CDR2 FQNEAQ. The CDR3 totals 13 residues.

This chain links TRBV6-6 with TRBJ2-1; a weak D match, TRBD1 (6 bases). There are 13 residues in the CDR3. V was cut by 5 bases and J by 9 bases, with 14 bases left in between. CDR1 and CDR2 (germline): MNHNY, SVGAGI (reference sequence). The CDR3 DNA reads as TGTGCCAGCAGTCAAACAGGGCCGGTTGAGCAGTTCTTC. This gives the protein CASSQTGPVEQFF.

A few counts support this clone. The V and J genes are TRBV19 and TRBJ1-5; D gene ambiguous. Germline V gives CDR1 LNHDA, CDR2 SQIVND (reference sequence). The V and J ends lost 2 bases and 2 bases respectively, with 10 bases between them. The CDR3 length is 15 residues. CDR3 nucleotides: TGTGCCAGTAGTATACCCCAGGTTCGCAATCAGCCCCAGCATTTT. Encoded protein: CASSIPQVRNQPQHF.

This clone is a singleton in its sample. The chain joins TRBV4-2 to TRBJ2-3; 11 bases line up with TRBD2. This CDR3 contains 17 residues. V lost 5 bases to trimming and J lost 3 bases; unmatched junction nucleotides: 10. Germline CDR1 LGHNA, CDR2 YNFKEQ. As DNA, the CDR3 is TGTGCCAGCAGCAAGGATGGAACTAGCGGGGGTACAGATACGCAGTATTTT. Its protein product is CASSKDGTSGGTDTQYF.

The rearrangement joins TRBV9 to TRBJ1-3; D ambiguous. Trimming left V 4 bases short and J 7 bases short, with 12 bases between. Germline CDR1 SGDLS, CDR2 YYNGEE. The CDR3 is made up of 13 amino acids. The CDR3 nucleotides read TGTGCCAGCAGCCCCAGCCCCGGGAACACCATATATTTT. Amino acid sequence: CASSPSPGNTIYF.